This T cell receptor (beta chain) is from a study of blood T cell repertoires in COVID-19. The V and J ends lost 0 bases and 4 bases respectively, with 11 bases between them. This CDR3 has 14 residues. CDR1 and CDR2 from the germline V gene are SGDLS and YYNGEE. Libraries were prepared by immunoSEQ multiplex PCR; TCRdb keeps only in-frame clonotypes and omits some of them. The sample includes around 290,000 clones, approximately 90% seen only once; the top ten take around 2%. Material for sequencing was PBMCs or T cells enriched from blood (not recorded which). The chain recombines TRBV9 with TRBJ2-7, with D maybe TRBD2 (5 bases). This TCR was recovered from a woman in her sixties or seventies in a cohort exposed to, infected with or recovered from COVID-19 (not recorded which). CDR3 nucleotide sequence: TGTGCCAGCAGCGTAGATGAGGGCCCGTACGAGCAGTACTTC. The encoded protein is CASSVDEGPYEQYF.